What follows are 21 T cell receptor beta chains derived from one specimen sequenced in a study of OX40 agonist ivuxolimab in advanced cancers. Assay: immunoSEQ multiplex PCR; the TCRdb copy retains only in-frame clones and omits some. The sample has about 68,000 clones; 65% to 85% are singletons. This specimen consisted of CD4+ or CD8+ T cells sorted from blood, obtained in a trial of the OX40 agonist ivuxolimab. All receptors come from an adult with an advanced solid tumor such as melanoma, head and neck, liver or kidney cancer.

In regard to this clone: The sample carries other DNA sequences with the same CDR3. The V gene is TRBV19, the J gene TRBJ2-1; tentative D call: TRBD2 (6 bases). Trimming left V 5 bases short and J 0 bases short, with 8 bases between. Germline CDR1 is LNHDA and CDR2 is SQIVND (reference sequence). This CDR3 spans 14 amino acids. The CDR3, as DNA: TGTGCCAGTAGTCGGGGGAGCTCCTACAATGAGCAGTTCTTC. This codes for CASSRGSSYNEQFF.

The chain joins TRBV4-1 to TRBJ1-1, with D unclear. From germline, CDR1 is MGHRA and CDR2 YSYEKL. Trimming removed 0 bases at V and 1 base at J, with 12 bases between. The CDR3 runs 16 residues. This CDR3 reads CASSQDRPTGNTEAFF. The CDR3 nucleotides read TGCGCCAGCAGCCAAGATCGTCCTACGGGGAACACTGAAGCTTTCTTT.

The chain is built from TRBV7-3 and TRBJ2-2; maybe TRBD1 (6 bases). The germline V and J ends were trimmed by 5 bases and 4 bases, with 14 bases remaining between them. Germline CDR1 reads SGHTA; CDR2 reads FQGTGA. The CDR3 has 15 residues. CDR3 amino acids: CASSPNPQGTGELFF. Written as DNA, the CDR3 is TGTGCCAGCAGCCCGAACCCACAGGGCACCGGGGAGCTGTTTTTT.

The sample holds a few counts of this clone. J is TRBJ2-1 and V is TRBV27, with 10 bases identical to TRBD2. The CDR3 is made up of 19 amino acids. V lost 5 bases to trimming and J lost 9 bases; unmatched junction nucleotides: 22. CDR1 and CDR2 (germline): MNHEY, SMNVEV (reference sequence). The CDR3 sequence: CASSRPPSSGGLFGSEQFF. The CDR3 DNA sequence: TGTGCCAGCAGTCGACCCCCTTCTAGCGGGGGCCTTTTCGGGAGTGAGCAGTTCTTC.

CDR3 DNA sequence: TGTGCCTGGAGTCCAGGGTTAACCCCCTACGAGCAGTACTTC. Translation: CAWSPGLTPYEQYF. The chain couples TRBV30 to TRBJ2-7, with a possible D match to TRBD1 (5 bases). The CDR3 covers 14 residues. Trimming cost V 2 bases and J 2 bases, with 13 bases left between them. Germline V gene lookup returns CDR1 GTSNPN and CDR2 SVGIG (reference sequence).

J is TRBJ2-3 and V is TRBV5-4, with TRBD1 identical over 9 bases. The CDR3 loop spans 13 amino acids. V shed 8 bases, J shed 6 bases, and the junction held 7 bases outside the gene matches. CDR1 is SGHNT, CDR2 YYREEE, per germline (reference sequence). CDR3 DNA: TGTGCCAGTCATGGACAGGGGAAGGATACGCAGTATTTT. This encodes CASHGQGKDTQYF.

The chain joins TRBV5-1 to TRBJ2-1, with D uncertain. Trimming shortened V by 4 bases and J by 7 bases, and 15 bases separated the two germline ends. The CDR3 is made up of 14 amino acids. Per the germline V gene, CDR1 is SGHRS and CDR2 is YFSETQ. CDR3 amino acids: CASSPRPLGNEQFF. Here the CDR3 DNA reads TGCGCCAGCAGCCCCAGACCCTTAGGAAATGAGCAGTTCTTC.

J is TRBJ1-2 and V is TRBV19; maybe TRBD1 (6 bases). Between the trimmed V and J ends, which lost 3 bases and 4 bases, there was a span of 21 bases. Germline V gene lookup returns CDR1 LNHDA and CDR2 SQIVND (reference sequence). There are 17 residues in the CDR3. The CDR3 protein is CASSMGGAFGLFYGYTF. CDR3 nucleotide sequence: TGTGCCAGTAGTATGGGGGGGGCCTTCGGACTTTTCTATGGCTACACCTTC.

Points on this clone: The final CDR3 position lacks the conserved phenylalanine or tryptophan, pointing to a likely read error. The V and J genes are TRBV2 and TRBJ1-2; 8 nucleotides line up with TRBD1. The trim removed 5 bases at V and 7 bases at J, leaving 6 bases unmatched. CDR3 size: 13 residues. Per germline, CDR1 SNHLY and CDR2 FYNNEI. CDR3: CASSPQGAVGYTS. In DNA, the CDR3 is TGTGCCAGCAGTCCCCAGGGGGCGGTTGGCTACACCTCC.

This clone has just one count. The rearrangement joins TRBV30 to TRBJ2-1; D possibly uses TRBD1 or TRBD2 (5 bases each). The CDR3 has 14 amino acids. V gave up 7 bases and J gave up 8 bases, with 21 bases separating them. Germline assignment: CDR1 GTSNPN and CDR2 SVGIG (reference sequence). The CDR3 spells CAYLDSGTVYEQFF. The CDR3, as DNA: TGTGCCTACCTTGATTCCGGGACGGTCTATGAGCAGTTCTTC.

CDR3 sequence reads: CASSLPPSGGELFF. DNA of the CDR3: TGTGCCAGCAGTTTACCCCCTAGCGGCGGGGAGCTGTTTTTT. The chain links TRBV28 to TRBJ2-2; 7 bases align to TRBD2. Trimming removed 2 bases from V and 7 bases from J; junction bases left unmatched: 4. The CDR3 runs 14 residues. The germline gives CDR1 MDHEN, CDR2 SYDVKM.

This chain joins TRBV6-5 and TRBJ2-5, with TRBD1 identical over 8 bases. CDR3 size: 15 residues. Germline V gene sequence: CDR1 MNHEY, CDR2 SVGAGI. Unmatched junction bases numbered 7, after V lost 5 bases and J lost 2 bases. CDR3 residues: CASSATGVGQETQYF. The DNA of the CDR3 is TGTGCCAGCAGTGCGACAGGGGTAGGGCAAGAGACCCAGTACTTC.

The rearrangement uses TRBV7-3 and TRBJ2-2, with D possibly being TRBD2 (5 bases). Germline loops: CDR1 SGHTA, CDR2 FQGTGA. V was clipped by 5 bases and J by 0 bases, with 10 bases between them. The CDR3 consists of 15 residues. CDR3 in DNA: TGTGCCAGCAGCCCTAGCCCCGCGAACACCGGGGAGCTGTTTTTT. Its protein product is CASSPSPANTGELFF.

This clone was seen only once. This chain links TRBV6-1 with TRBJ2-2; tentative D call: TRBD2 (6 bases). Germline-derived CDR1 and CDR2 are MNHNS and SASEGT. V was pared by 2 bases and J by 7 bases, with 14 bases between. CDR3 length: 15 amino acids. This chain's CDR3 is CASSERFRGSGELFF. In nucleotides, the CDR3 is TGTGCCAGCAGTGAAAGGTTTCGGGGGAGCGGGGAGCTGTTTTTT.

The chain has TRBV5-6 and TRBJ2-7; D not certain. Germline V gene sequence: CDR1 SGHDT, CDR2 YYEEEE. This CDR3 has 13 residues. V lost 4 bases to trimming and J lost 5 bases, with 13 bases between them. The CDR3 DNA sequence: TGTGCCAGCAGCAAAGGACCAGCTAACGAGCAGTACGTC. This gives the protein CASSKGPANEQYV.

This clone has just one count. This chain connects TRBV2 to TRBJ1-1; TRBD1 might be the D (5 bases). The CDR3 runs 14 residues. The ends were cut back, 10 bases at V and 4 bases at J, with 19 bases in the middle. The germline V gene has CDR1 SNHLY and CDR2 FYNNEI. The CDR3 sequence is CATVGGIRVTEAFF. CDR3 bases: TGTGCCACCGTGGGGGGTATAAGGGTCACTGAAGCTTTCTTT. Supplemented by reference TRBV2 and TRBJ1-1, the full variable domain reads EPEVTQTPSHQVTQMGQEVILRCVPISNHLYFYWYRQILGQKVEFLVSFYNNEISEKSEIFDDQFSVERPDGSNFTLKIRSTKLEDSAMYFCATVGGIRVTEAFFGQGTRLTVV.

The CDR3 coding sequence is TGCGCCAGCAGCTTGGCGGGCGGGGGCGCCTGGGAGACCCAGTACTTC. It is translated as CASSLAGGGAWETQYF. The chain uses TRBV5-1 and TRBJ2-5, with a tentative D call TRBD2 (7 bases). Trimming left V 0 bases short and J 5 bases short, with 17 bases between. The CDR3 length is 16 residues. Germline-derived CDR1 and CDR2 are SGHRS and YFSETQ. Together with reference TRBV5-1 and TRBJ2-5, the CDR3 gives the full variable domain: KAGVTQTPRYLIKTRGQQVTLSCSPISGHRSVSWYQQTPGQGLQFLFEYFSETQRNKGNFPGRFSGRQFSNSRSEMNVSTLELGDSALYLCASSLAGGGAWETQYFGPGTRLLVL.

The genes are TRBV10-3 and TRBJ1-1; tentatively, D is TRBD1 (6 bases). V dropped 2 bases and J dropped 1 base, with 11 bases sitting between them. The length of the CDR3 is 15 residues. CDR1 and CDR2 (germline): ENHRY, SYGVKD. The CDR3 loop is CAISEGGAKNTEAFF. The CDR3 nucleotides are TGTGCCATCAGTGAGGGGGGGGCGAAGAACACTGAAGCTTTCTTT.

This chain joins TRBV10-3 and TRBJ1-5; D is unclear. The germline V gene encodes CDR1 ENHRY and CDR2 SYGVKD. V was shortened by 2 bases and J by 7 bases, with 9 bases between the two germline ends. CDR3 length: 13 amino acids. DNA of the CDR3: TGTGCCATCAGTGAGGGTATCGGGCAGCCCCAGCATTTT. Translated, it gives CAISEGIGQPQHF.

V gene TRBV4-1 combines with J gene TRBJ1-1; D remains ambiguous. CDR3 length equals 14 residues. Germline CDR1 is MGHRA and CDR2 is YSYEKL. Trimming removed 0 bases from V and 6 bases from J, with 11 bases in between. This chain's CDR3 is CASSQESGISEAFF. The CDR3, as DNA: TGCGCCAGCAGCCAAGAATCTGGGATCTCTGAAGCTTTCTTT.

V gene TRBV9 combines with J gene TRBJ1-2; the D is unclear. Deletions cut 4 bases from V and 6 bases from J, with 25 bases between. The germline V gene encodes CDR1 SGDLS and CDR2 YYNGEE. This CDR3 comprises 17 residues. The CDR3: CASSSTGTALSLDGYTF. The DNA for the CDR3 is TGTGCCAGCAGCTCAACCGGCACGGCGCTTAGTCTTGATGGCTACACCTTC.